The sequence of this TCR beta chain was determined in a study of blood T cell repertoires in COVID-19. This table comes from immunoSEQ multiplex PCR, and its TCRdb copy is limited to in-frame clones, with some not included. The sample includes around 110,000 clones, 86% of them seen just once. Losses at the gene ends were 2 bases for V and 6 bases for J; bases not matched to a gene: 6. The CDR3 has 16 amino acids. Germline values: CDR1 SGHRS, CDR2 YFSETQ. The sequencing input was peripheral blood. This clonotype was sampled from a man in his forties or fifties with acute or convalescent COVID-19. The J gene is TRBJ2-2, the V gene TRBV5-1, with 11 bases matching TRBD2. The CDR3 nucleotides read TGCGCCAGCAGCTTTAGCGGGAGGGCCGAGGCCGGGGAGCTGTTTTTT. Translation: CASSFSGRAEAGELFF.